These 21 T cell receptor beta chains originate from one sample sequenced in a study of OX40 agonist ivuxolimab in advanced cancers. Library generation was performed with the immunoSEQ multiplex PCR assay. TCRdb obtained this table from immuneACCESS and retained in-frame rearrangements with V and J assigned. These tables miss some clones; where compared with another copy, unresolved V genes account for less than half of the shortfall, and the remainder is unexplained. The sample table holds about 15,000 clones, of which about 81% were seen once. Together, the top ten hold approximately 41% of the sample. Sequencing used CD4+ or CD8+ T cells sorted from blood, obtained in a trial of the OX40 agonist ivuxolimab. The receptor source for this set is an adult with an advanced solid tumor such as melanoma, head and neck, liver or kidney cancer.

The chain links TRBV4-2 to TRBJ1-5, with D perhaps matching TRBD1 (5 bases). The germline gives CDR1 LGHNA, CDR2 YNFKEQ. The CDR3 length is 13 residues. Trimming took off 3 bases at V and 6 bases at J, with 9 bases between the two ends. As DNA, the CDR3 is TGTGCCAGCAGCCACAGGGTCGGTCAGCCCCAGCATTTT. This codes for CASSHRVGQPQHF.

The chain is built from TRBV7-3 and TRBJ2-7, with no clear D. V was shortened by 4 bases and J by 3 bases, with 16 bases between the two germline ends. The CDR3 contains 15 residues. Germline V CDR1 and CDR2: SGHTA, FQGTGA. CDR3 region: CASSSDQLLSYEQYF. Here the CDR3 DNA reads TGTGCCAGCAGCTCGGATCAATTACTTAGCTACGAGCAGTACTTC.

In nucleotides, the CDR3 is TGTGCCAGCAGTCATGGGACAGGCTCTGTTCAGCCCCAGCATTTT. Its translation: CASSHGTGSVQPQHF. The chain carries TRBV27 and TRBJ1-5; 8 nucleotides align to TRBD1. V gave up 5 bases and J gave up 6 bases; unmatched junction bases: 9. The germline gives CDR1 MNHEY, CDR2 SMNVEV (reference sequence). The CDR3 has 15 residues.

This clone occurred a few times. The V gene is TRBV6-4, the J gene TRBJ2-2, with D uncertain. Germline loops: CDR1 MRHNA, CDR2 SNTAGT. V shed 2 bases and J shed 3 bases, with 7 bases lying between them. CDR3 length: 14 residues. The CDR3 is CASSDRTDTGELFF. Here the CDR3 DNA reads TGTGCCAGCAGTGACCGAACGGACACCGGGGAGCTGTTTTTT.

The J gene is TRBJ1-3, the V gene TRBV29-1; weak D call: TRBD1 (5 bases). Trimming removed 3 bases from V and 1 base from J, with 7 bases in between. Germline V gene data show CDR1 as SQVTM and CDR2 as ANQGSEA. This CDR3 comprises 13 residues. CDR3: CSVEGGSGNTIYF. For the CDR3, the DNA is TGCAGCGTTGAGGGGGGATCTGGAAACACCATATATTTT.

This sequence joins TRBV4-1 and TRBJ2-5; the D gene is possibly TRBD1 (5 bases). CDR1 is MGHRA and CDR2 is YSYEKL in the germline V gene. The CDR3 spans 14 residues. V lost 0 bases and J 4 bases, leaving 9 bases between the germline ends. DNA of the CDR3: TGCGCCAGCAGCCAAGATCTCAGGGCAGAGACCCAGTACTTC. Its translation: CASSQDLRAETQYF.

The chain combines TRBV28 with TRBJ1-1; 7 nucleotides match TRBD1. The CDR3 is made up of 14 amino acids. Germline assignment: CDR1 MDHEN and CDR2 SYDVKM. Losses at the gene ends were 3 bases for V and 8 bases for J; bases not matched to a gene: 9. CDR3 region: CASSFRQGLAEAFF. CDR3 nucleotide sequence: TGTGCCAGCAGTTTTAGACAGGGTTTAGCAGAAGCTTTCTTT.

This clone was detected once. The chain couples TRBV4-3 to TRBJ2-2; 7 bases map to TRBD1. CDR1 LGHNA and CDR2 YSLEER come from the germline V gene. The CDR3 is made up of 15 amino acids. J gave up 4 bases and V 5 bases, and 7 bases lay outside the gene matches. The CDR3 sequence is CASSNSRGLTGELFF. The CDR3 nucleotides read TGCGCCAGCAGCAACAGTAGGGGGCTCACCGGGGAGCTGTTTTTT.

The chain joins TRBV6-4 to TRBJ2-3, with 9 positions matching TRBD2. After removal of 3 bases from V and 4 bases from J, the junction contained 8 bases not matched to a gene. Germline assignment: CDR1 MRHNA and CDR2 SNTAGT. The CDR3 sequence is 16 residues long. The CDR3 coding sequence is TGTGCCAGCAGTGAGGGTAGCGGGGGATCGGCAGATACGCAGTATTTT. Translating gives CASSEGSGGSADTQYF.

This clone occurred once. The rearrangement joins TRBV5-1 to TRBJ2-1; TRBD2 matches 15 bases. The germline gives CDR1 SGHRS, CDR2 YFSETQ. The CDR3 is made up of 15 amino acids. With V trimmed by 2 bases and J by 8 bases, 2 bases remained unmatched. The CDR3 nucleotides read TGCGCCAGCAGCTTTGGACTAGCGGGAGGGGATGAGCAGTTCTTC. Translating gives CASSFGLAGGDEQFF.

J is TRBJ2-7 and V is TRBV19; D gene ambiguous. Deletions cut 4 bases from V and 0 bases from J, with 10 bases between. Germline V gene data show CDR1 as LNHDA and CDR2 as SQIVND (reference sequence). The CDR3 is 14 amino acids. The CDR3: CASSNSLSSYEQYF. CDR3 nucleotide sequence: TGTGCCAGTAGTAATTCGCTTAGCTCCTACGAGCAGTACTTC. Full variable domain (outside the CDR3, taken from reference TRBV19 and TRBJ2-7): DGGITQSPKYLFRKEGQNVTLSCEQNLNHDAMYWYRQDPGQGLRLIYYSQIVNDFQKGDIAEGYSVSREKKESFPLTVTSAQKNPTAFYLCASSNSLSSYEQYFGPGTRLTVT.

In DNA, the CDR3 is TGTGCCAGCAAGAGTCGGCTAGCATCCTACAATGAGCAGTTCTTC. Protein: CASKSRLASYNEQFF. J is TRBJ2-1 and V is TRBV27; D might be TRBD2 (5 bases). V was pared by 7 bases and J by 1 base, with 14 bases between. CDR1 and CDR2 from the germline V gene are MNHEY and SMNVEV (reference sequence). This CDR3 has 15 amino acids.

V usage is TRBV5-6 and J usage is TRBJ1-3, with 7 bases lining up with TRBD1. Trimming removed 3 bases from V and 4 bases from J; junction bases left unmatched: 4. CDR3 size: 14 residues. Germline V gives CDR1 SGHDT, CDR2 YYEEEE. The CDR3 reads CASSWGTAGNTIYF. In DNA, the CDR3 is TGTGCCAGCAGCTGGGGGACAGCGGGAAACACCATATATTTT. Full variable domain (rest looked up from reference TRBV5-6 and TRBJ1-3): DAGVTQSPTHLIKTRGQQVTLRCSPKSGHDTVSWYQQALGQGPQFIFQYYEEEERQRGNFPDRFSGHQFPNYSSELNVNALLLGDSALYLCASSWGTAGNTIYFGEGSWLTVV.

The chain has TRBV28 and TRBJ1-1; perhaps TRBD1 as D (5 bases). From germline, CDR1 is MDHEN and CDR2 SYDVKM. CDR3 size: 13 residues. V was trimmed by 4 bases and J by 1 base, leaving 7 bases between them. The chain's CDR3 is CASSSRGNTEAFF. The CDR3 DNA sequence: TGTGCCAGCAGTTCTAGGGGGAACACTGAAGCTTTCTTT. The full variable domain, completed using reference TRBV28 and TRBJ1-1, is DVKVTQSSRYLVKRTGEKVFLECVQDMDHENMFWYRQDPGLGLRLIYFSYDVKMKEKGDIPEGYSVSREKKERFSLILESASTNQTSMYLCASSSRGNTEAFFGQGTRLTVV.

The chain joins TRBV7-9 to TRBJ1-5; 7 bases line up with TRBD1. The CDR3 length is 15 residues. Germline values: CDR1 SEHNR, CDR2 FQNEAQ (reference sequence). V was pared by 0 bases and J by 2 bases, with 1 base of the junction left unmatched. In DNA form, the CDR3 reads TGTGCCAGCAGCTTAGCGCAGGGGGGCAATCAGCCCCAGCATTTT. This gives the protein CASSLAQGGNQPQHF.

By its share, this clone is medium-sized. The V gene is TRBV25-1, the J gene TRBJ1-5; 7 bases line up with TRBD1. The ends lost 8 bases at V and 3 bases at J; junction bases unmatched: 7. CDR3 length equals 14 residues. Germline loops: CDR1 MGHDK, CDR2 SYGVNS. The CDR3 DNA follows: TGTGCCAGCTCCACACAGGGGTACAATCAGCCCCAGCATTTT. It codes for CASSTQGYNQPQHF.

This chain uses TRBV28 with TRBJ2-3; TRBD1 or TRBD2 may be the D gene (7 bases each). V lost 6 bases to trimming and J lost 10 bases, with 32 bases between them. There are 18 residues in the CDR3. CDR1 is MDHEN and CDR2 is SYDVKM in the germline V gene. The CDR3 sequence: CASSPRDSARGGGNAQYF. The CDR3 bases are TGTGCCAGCAGCCCGAGGGACAGTGCCAGAGGGGGGGGAAATGCGCAGTATTTT.

This clone was counted between two and nine times. V gene TRBV4-2 combines with J gene TRBJ2-1; 9 bases match TRBD1. J gave up 3 bases and V 0 bases, and 3 bases lay outside the gene matches. The germline gives CDR1 LGHNA, CDR2 YNFKEQ. The CDR3 sequence is 16 residues long. This CDR3 reads CASSQETGGVYNEQFF. For the CDR3, the DNA is TGTGCCAGCAGCCAAGAAACAGGGGGCGTCTACAATGAGCAGTTCTTC.

V is TRBV4-1 and J is TRBJ2-1, with 9 nucleotides matching TRBD2. Per the germline V gene, CDR1 is MGHRA and CDR2 is YSYEKL. Trimming took 2 bases from V and 6 from J; bases not matched to a gene: 8. This CDR3 spans 16 amino acids. CDR3 sequence (DNA): TGCGCCAGCAGCCAATCGGGGCTAGCGGGAAGCAATGAGCAGTTCTTC. It translates to CASSQSGLAGSNEQFF.

This chain joins TRBV4-2 and TRBJ2-5; unclear D gene. This CDR3 is built from 15 residues. The V gene's germline CDR1 is LGHNA and CDR2 YNFKEQ. V lost 1 base to trimming and J lost 2 bases, with 11 bases between them. This CDR3 is CASSQGLEEQETQYF. In DNA, the CDR3 is TGTGCCAGCAGCCAAGGTCTGGAAGAACAAGAGACCCAGTACTTC.

The table lists this clone with a count of one. This chain connects TRBV19 to TRBJ2-7; TRBD1 matches at 7 bases. V lost 4 bases to trimming and J lost 9 bases; unmatched junction nucleotides: 9. This CDR3 region has 13 residues. Germline values: CDR1 LNHDA, CDR2 SQIVND (reference sequence). The chain's CDR3 is CASSTTTGAGQYF. CDR3 in DNA: TGTGCCAGTAGTACTACTACAGGGGCAGGGCAGTACTTC.